This T cell receptor (beta chain) was obtained from a study of PD-1 blockade in classical Hodgkin lymphoma. Details on this clone: Its matching antigen is unknown.

Assay used: immunoSEQ multiplex PCR; TCRdb lists only in-frame clones, some missing. Here the sample spans roughly 45,000 clones, around 72% being singletons. Study results and limitations: Repertoires differed for reasons still undefined, possibly disease activity or prior therapy. Newly diagnosed patients and complete responders had comparable diversity at baseline. Newly diagnosed patients had baseline TCR diversity that was reportedly lower than that of healthy donors.

Every patient was affected by relapse after autologous stem cell transplantation, while exposure to brentuximab vedotin was not uniform. Progressive disease, partial response or complete response was each patient's best response. The source is a human donor with classical Hodgkin lymphoma. This specimen was peripheral blood mononuclear cells (PBMCs), taken before the second cycle of nivolumab.

The chain's CDR3 is CASSISGRALYEQYF. The CDR3 nucleotides are TGTGCCAGCAGTATTAGCGGGAGGGCCCTTTACGAGCAGTACTTC. V and J are TRBV27 and TRBJ2-7, with 11 nucleotides matching TRBD2. This CDR3 contains 15 residues. CDR1 MNHEY and CDR2 SMNVEV come from the germline V gene (reference sequence). With V trimmed by 5 bases and J by 4 bases, 7 bases remained unmatched.